This T cell receptor (beta chain) was recorded in a study of CD8+CD57+ T cells in acquired aplastic anemia. The V gene lost 7 bases and the J gene lost 5 bases, with 14 bases spanning the gap. There are 13 residues in the CDR3. Looked up from germline, CDR1 is SGHDN and CDR2 is FVKESK. The TCR beta profiling, which covered VDJ combination and CDR3 sequence, was carried out using genomic DNA as the template. TCRdb used MiXCR to reprocess the reads, holding one entry per CDR3 protein. The table has 310,000 or so distinct CDR3 sequences, approximately 57% seen once. Only patients with CD8+CD57+ cell expansion on flow cytometry were chosen for sequencing. Every patient was diagnosed with severe acquired aplastic anemia.

Sequencing used sorted CD4+, CD8+, or CD8+CD57+ T cells (not recorded which) from PBMCs. This rearrangement joins TRBV14 to TRBJ1-1; D perhaps matches TRBD1 (5 bases). This clonotype originated in a human donor with aplastic anemia. Written as DNA, the CDR3 is TGTGCCAGCAAAGGGTCGAAGGGGACTGAAGCTTTCTTT. It is translated as CASKGSKGTEAFF.